Listed below are T cell receptor beta chains from one sample, sequenced in a study of blood T cell repertoires in COVID-19. The repertoire was sequenced with immunoSEQ multiplex PCR; TCRdb's copy has only in-frame clones and lacks some. The repertoire consists of about 280,000 clones, with 89% occurring once and the leading ten covering 0.85% to 0.95%. Specimen: peripheral blood. Receptors originate from a woman in her forties who had recovered from COVID-19. Both conserved end residues are part of each CDR3. The D gene is left open where the match is weak. Only part of the rows carry a size: once, few, many, or a class if the clone is expanded.

D	size	V	J	length	DNA	CDR3
.	.	TRBV19	TRBJ1-2	15	TGTGCCAGTAAGGCATTGGAAGTCGAGCGCTATGGCTACACCTTC	CASKALEVERYGYTF
.	.	TRBV5-6	TRBJ2-1	16	TGTGCCAGCAGCTTGGTAGCCGGGGTTGGCTACAATGAGCAGTTCTTC	CASSLVAGVGYNEQFF
.	.	TRBV7-2	TRBJ2-6	16	TGTGCCAGCAGCTTTCCTAGGGAGACTGGGGCCAACGTCCTGACTTTC	CASSFPRETGANVLTF
.	.	TRBV7-8	TRBJ2-7	13	TGTGCCAGCAGCCCCGGGGGTGGCGGGGAGCAGTACTTC	CASSPGGGGEQYF
TRBD1	.	TRBV3-1/TRBV3-2	TRBJ2-1	17	TGTGCCAGCAGAAAAAGGGCGGACAGGGGGCTTACTTATGAGCAGTTCTTC	CASRKRADRGLTYEQFF
.	once	TRBV7-3	TRBJ1-1	14	TGTGCCAGCAGCTTACGCGGGGGCGATACTGAAGCTTTCTTT	CASSLRGGDTEAFF
TRBD1	.	TRBV24-1	TRBJ1-1	13	TGTGCCACCAGCTCGGGACAGGGGACGAAAGCTTTCTTT	CATSSGQGTKAFF
TRBD1	.	TRBV9	TRBJ1-1	14	TGTGCCAGCAGCGTAGGACAGGGGGACACTGAAGCTTTCTTT	CASSVGQGDTEAFF
TRBD2	few	TRBV19	TRBJ2-7	13	TGTGCCAGTAGTAGCGGGAGCGGTTACGAGCAGTACTTC	CASSSGSGYEQYF
TRBD1	once	TRBV6-5	TRBJ2-5	15	TGTGCCAGCAGACCGGGACAGGTGCCCGCGGAGACCCAGTACTTC	CASRPGQVPAETQYF
.	.	TRBV2	TRBJ2-7	15	TGTGCCAGCAGTGAAAGAGGGCTAGCGTTGTACGAGCAGTACTTC	CASSERGLALYEQYF
.	.	TRBV30	TRBJ2-1	12	TGTGCCTGGAGTGCCGGCTACAATGAGCAGTTCTTC	CAWSAGYNEQFF
TRBD2	.	TRBV7-8	TRBJ2-1	15	TGTGCCAGCAGCTTCACTAGCGACTCCTACAATGAGCAGTTCTTC	CASSFTSDSYNEQFF
TRBD2	.	TRBV7-2	TRBJ2-2	16	TGTGCCAGCAGCTTACTGGGACTAGCCCAAACCGGGGAGCTGTTTTTT	CASSLLGLAQTGELFF
.	.	TRBV7-2	TRBJ2-2	14	TGTGCCAGCAGCTTAACACACCTGACTGGGGAGCTGTTTTTT	CASSLTHLTGELFF
.	once	TRBV4-1	TRBJ2-6	17	TGCGCCAGCAGCCTACACGTCCCTCCATCTGGGGCCAACGTCCTGACTTTC	CASSLHVPPSGANVLTF
.	.	TRBV4-1	TRBJ2-1	17	TGCGCCAGCAGCCAAGATGGGGGGCTAGCGGAACTCAATGAGCAGTTCTTC	CASSQDGGLAELNEQFF
.	.	TRBV5-1	TRBJ1-1	15	TGCGCCAGCAGCTTGTCGGCCACTACCGACACTGAAGCTTTCTTT	CASSLSATTDTEAFF
.	.	TRBV4-1	TRBJ2-7	17	TGCGCCAGCAGCCAAGAGGCGGGGACCGAGAGCTCCTACGAGCAGTACTTC	CASSQEAGTESSYEQYF
TRBD2	.	TRBV2	TRBJ2-5	23	TGTGCCAGCAGTGAAAGATTGTTGGCCAGTCTTACTAGCGGGAGCGTCCCCCAAGAGACCCAGTACTTC	CASSERLLASLTSGSVPQETQYF
TRBD1	.	TRBV5-6	TRBJ2-7	14	TGTGCCAGCAGCTTTTGGGACAGAACTTACGAGCAGTACTTC	CASSFWDRTYEQYF
TRBD1	.	TRBV6-5	TRBJ1-2	14	TGTGCCAGCAGTTTGGGGACAGGTTACGATGGCTACACCTTC	CASSLGTGYDGYTF
.	.	TRBV10-2	TRBJ1-5	15	TGCGCCAGCAGTTTCTCACAGGCTAGCAATCAGCCCCAGCATTTT	CASSFSQASNQPQHF
.	.	TRBV30	TRBJ2-5	12	TGTGCCTGGAGTGCCCATGAAGAGGCCCAGTACTTC	CAWSAHEEAQYF
.	.	TRBV28	TRBJ2-7	15	TGTGCCAGCAATCTACAGGGTGCATCGTCCTACGAGCAGTACTTC	CASNLQGASSYEQYF
TRBD2	.	TRBV5-5	TRBJ2-3	15	TGTGCCAGCAGCTTGCAAGGACTAGCTCAAGATACGCAGTATTTT	CASSLQGLAQDTQYF
TRBD2	.	TRBV4-2	TRBJ2-5	16	TGTGCCAGCAGCCAAGTGGGTAGCGGGAGTCAAGAGACCCAGTACTTC	CASSQVGSGSQETQYF
.	.	TRBV5-1	TRBJ2-7	14	TGCGCCAGCAGCCCCGAATTAGGAGGGAGGGAGCAGTACTTC	CASSPELGGREQYF
TRBD1	.	TRBV5-4	TRBJ1-3	17	TGTGCCAGCAGCCAAGCTACTGGGACAGGCCCTGGAAACACCATATATTTT	CASSQATGTGPGNTIYF
.	.	TRBV5-6	TRBJ2-7	13	TGTGCCAGCAGCCGGAAGCCGGGGGACGAGCAGTACTTC	CASSRKPGDEQYF
TRBD1	.	TRBV5-1	TRBJ2-2	16	TGCGCCAGCAGCTTTACCGGGACAGCGAACACCGGGGAGCTGTTTTTT	CASSFTGTANTGELFF
.	.	TRBV24-1	TRBJ2-1	10	TGTGCCACCGGAGACAATGAGCAGTTCTTC	CATGDNEQFF
TRBD2	.	TRBV6-4	TRBJ2-1	15	TGTGCCAGCAGTGCCCAGGGACTAGCACAAAATGAGCAGTTCTTC	CASSAQGLAQNEQFF
.	.	TRBV24-1	TRBJ2-1	17	TGTGCCACCAGTGATTCGCAAAAAGACAGCTCCTACAATGAGCAGTTCTTC	CATSDSQKDSSYNEQFF
TRBD1	once	TRBV28	TRBJ1-3	12	TGTGCCGGAGGGACAGGGGGATACACCATATATTTT	CAGGTGGYTIYF
TRBD1	.	TRBV6-6	TRBJ1-1	14	TGTGCCAGCAGTTACGCAGACAGGGGGCCTGAAGCTTTCTTT	CASSYADRGPEAFF
.	.	TRBV19	TRBJ2-3	15	TGTGCCAGTAGGGACAGAGCTTGGGTCTCAGATACGCAGTATTTT	CASRDRAWVSDTQYF
TRBD1	.	TRBV4-1	TRBJ1-5	20	TGCGCCAGCAGCCAAGATGGGGGTCAGGGGGCCGCCAGGGGCAATCAGCCCCAGCATTTT	CASSQDGGQGAARGNQPQHF
.	.	TRBV25-1	TRBJ2-2	13	TGTGCCAGCAAGAGGTCGCTAGATGGGGAGCTGTTTTTT	CASKRSLDGELFF
.	.	TRBV5-1	TRBJ1-3	13	TGCGCCAGCAGCTCGGGTTCTGGAAACACCATATATTTT	CASSSGSGNTIYF
.	.	TRBV27	TRBJ2-1	17	TGTGCCAGCAGTTCCCTACTTGAGGGTACGAACCACAATGAGCAGTTCTTC	CASSSLLEGTNHNEQFF
TRBD1	.	TRBV2	TRBJ1-1	15	TGTGCCAGCAGGATAGGGGGCCCCATGAACACTGAAGCTTTCTTT	CASRIGGPMNTEAFF
TRBD1	.	TRBV4-1	TRBJ2-5	14	TGCGCCAGCAGTCCTCAGGGGGCCGGAGAGACCCAGTACTTC	CASSPQGAGETQYF
TRBD1	once	TRBV28	TRBJ1-1	14	TGTGCCAGCAGTTCGGCAACAGGGGCTATTGAAGCTTTCTTT	CASSSATGAIEAFF
.	.	TRBV5-1	TRBJ1-1	16	TGCGCCAGCAGCTCGATTGGTAGGGGATTGAACACTGAAGCTTTCTTT	CASSSIGRGLNTEAFF
.	.	TRBV6-6	TRBJ1-6	15	TGTGCCAGCAATTCATCGCCGGGTTCCAATTCACCCCTCCACTTT	CASNSSPGSNSPLHF
TRBD1	.	TRBV16	TRBJ1-1	16	TGTGCCAGCAGCCAAAATCGACAGGGCTTGAACACTGAAGCTTTCTTT	CASSQNRQGLNTEAFF
.	.	TRBV5-5	TRBJ1-2	14	TGTGCCAGCAGCTTGGTTTCCGGTAACTATGGCTACACCTTC	CASSLVSGNYGYTF
TRBD1	once	TRBV7-9	TRBJ1-1	15	TGTGCCAGCAGCTCGGGACAGGCCAGGAACACTGAAGCTTTCTTT	CASSSGQARNTEAFF
TRBD1	.	TRBV28	TRBJ2-4	16	TGTGCCACCGACAAGGACAGGGGACTAGCCAAAAACATTCAGTACTTC	CATDKDRGLAKNIQYF
.	.	TRBV21-1	TRBJ2-1	15	TGTGCCAGCAGCAAGGGACAGGGGGTCTACAATGAGCAGTTCTTC	CASSKGQGVYNEQFF
.	.	TRBV29-1	TRBJ2-7	15	TGCAGCGTTGATGGGTCCCCCGGGAGTCTAAGGGAGCAGTACTTC	CSVDGSPGSLREQYF
TRBD2	.	TRBV11-2	TRBJ2-1	15	TGTGCCAGCAGCAGACTAGCTGATTCCTACAATGAGCAGTTCTTC	CASSRLADSYNEQFF